This T cell receptor beta chain was obtained from a study of OX40 agonist ivuxolimab in advanced cancers. Overall study results and limits: The antigens recognized by the expanded peripheral T cells, that is their antigen specificity, were not determined.

Clones were read by immunoSEQ multiplex PCR, and TCRdb kept only the in-frame ones, dropping some. The sample lists around 84,000 clones; under 95% were seen once. Germline V gene data show CDR1 as MNHEY and CDR2 as SVGAGI. The CDR3 loop spans 13 amino acids. V was trimmed by 7 bases and J by 6 bases, leaving 16 bases between them. For this clone: Its antigen is not known.

The chain is built from TRBV6-5 and TRBJ2-7; TRBD1 might be the D (6 bases). The receptor was isolated from an adult with an advanced solid tumor such as melanoma, head and neck, liver or kidney cancer. The sample consisted of CD4+ or CD8+ T cells sorted from blood, taken in a trial of the OX40 agonist ivuxolimab. As DNA, the CDR3 is TGTGCCAGCACTCTAGGGGCAGGGGTCGAGCAGTACTTC. It yields the protein CASTLGAGVEQYF.